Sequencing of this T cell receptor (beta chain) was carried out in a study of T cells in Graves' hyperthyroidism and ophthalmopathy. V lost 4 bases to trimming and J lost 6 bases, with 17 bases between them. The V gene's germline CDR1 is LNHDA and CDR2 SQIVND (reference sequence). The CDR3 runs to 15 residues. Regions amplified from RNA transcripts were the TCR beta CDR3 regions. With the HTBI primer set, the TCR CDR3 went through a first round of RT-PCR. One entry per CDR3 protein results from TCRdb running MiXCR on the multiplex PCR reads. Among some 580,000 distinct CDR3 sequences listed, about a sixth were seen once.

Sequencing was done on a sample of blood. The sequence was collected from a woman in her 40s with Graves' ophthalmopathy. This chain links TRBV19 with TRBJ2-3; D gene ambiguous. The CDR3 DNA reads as TGTGCCAGTAGTACCGGACCGGCGCCGAGTGATACGCAGTATTTT. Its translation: CASSTGPAPSDTQYF.